A selection of T cell receptor beta chains follows, all from one sample in a study of beta chain features in type 1 diabetes. Sequencing used immunoSEQ multiplex PCR; TCRdb keeps in-frame clones, though not all of them. The sample records hundreds of thousands of clones, roughly a sixth being singletons. The sample was naive CD4+ T cells from blood. Receptor source: a man between 18 and 35 years old in good health. CDR3s include the opening cysteine and the closing phenylalanine or tryptophan. Each record gives: D gene, J gene, clone size, V gene, CDR3 protein, CDR3 DNA. The D gene is left open where the match is weak. Size values are once, few and many counts, or a class for expanded clones, and some rows have none.

d_call: .; j_call: TRBJ2-1; clone_size: .; v_call: TRBV9; cdr3_aa: CASSARDWDSYNEQFF; cdr3_nt: TGTGCCAGCAGCGCCCGGGACTGGGACTCCTACAATGAGCAGTTCTTC
d_call: TRBD1; j_call: TRBJ2-1; clone_size: many; v_call: TRBV14; cdr3_aa: CASSLGTGSYNEQFF; cdr3_nt: TGTGCCAGCAGCCTTGGGACAGGGTCCTACAATGAGCAGTTCTTC
d_call: .; j_call: TRBJ1-2; clone_size: once; v_call: TRBV7-8; cdr3_aa: CASSLTLQRHGYTF; cdr3_nt: TGTGCCAGCAGCTTAACATTACAGAGGCATGGCTACACCTTC
d_call: .; j_call: TRBJ2-7; clone_size: .; v_call: TRBV28; cdr3_aa: CASSLSARSNHEQYF; cdr3_nt: TGTGCCAGCAGTTTAAGCGCCCGGAGTAACCACGAGCAGTACTTC
d_call: .; j_call: TRBJ2-1; clone_size: few; v_call: TRBV18; cdr3_aa: CASSPPIGLRYNEQFF; cdr3_nt: TGTGCCAGCTCACCACCGATAGGGTTACGATACAATGAGCAGTTCTTC
d_call: TRBD1; j_call: TRBJ2-7; clone_size: .; v_call: TRBV29-1; cdr3_aa: CSVEDRGREQYF; cdr3_nt: TGCAGCGTAGAAGACAGGGGGCGGGAGCAGTACTTC
d_call: TRBD2; j_call: TRBJ2-3; clone_size: .; v_call: TRBV6-4; cdr3_aa: CASSRLAAGTDTQYF; cdr3_nt: TGTGCCAGCAGCCGACTAGCCGCTGGCACAGATACGCAGTATTTT
d_call: TRBD1; j_call: TRBJ2-5; clone_size: few; v_call: TRBV18; cdr3_aa: CASSPRTGGEETQYF; cdr3_nt: TGTGCCAGCTCACCGCGGACAGGGGGGGAAGAGACCCAGTACTTC
d_call: .; j_call: TRBJ2-1; clone_size: few; v_call: TRBV28; cdr3_aa: CASSATGTPMNEQFF; cdr3_nt: TGTGCCAGCAGTGCCACCGGGACCCCGATGAATGAGCAGTTCTTC
d_call: .; j_call: TRBJ1-3; clone_size: .; v_call: TRBV29-1; cdr3_aa: CSVGVGGNTIYF; cdr3_nt: TGCAGCGTTGGAGTAGGAGGAAACACCATATATTTT
d_call: TRBD2; j_call: TRBJ2-1; clone_size: .; v_call: TRBV10-3; cdr3_aa: CATGTSGRASYNEQFF; cdr3_nt: TGTGCCACCGGGACTAGCGGGAGGGCCTCCTACAATGAGCAGTTCTTC
d_call: .; j_call: TRBJ2-7; clone_size: .; v_call: TRBV18; cdr3_aa: CASTSDRGGEQYF; cdr3_nt: TGTGCCAGCACATCCGACAGGGGAGGGGAGCAGTACTTC
d_call: .; j_call: TRBJ1-6; clone_size: .; v_call: TRBV7-9; cdr3_aa: CASSRDGGITLHF; cdr3_nt: TGTGCCAGCAGCCGCGATGGGGGGATAACCCTCCACTTT
d_call: .; j_call: TRBJ2-7; clone_size: .; v_call: TRBV14; cdr3_aa: CASSRFFDRYEQYF; cdr3_nt: TGTGCCAGCAGCCGTTTTTTCGACCGCTACGAGCAGTACTTC
d_call: .; j_call: TRBJ2-4; clone_size: few; v_call: TRBV5-6; cdr3_aa: CASSQGLTSKNIQYF; cdr3_nt: TGTGCCAGCAGCCAGGGACTTACCTCCAAAAACATTCAGTACTTC
d_call: .; j_call: TRBJ1-6; clone_size: few; v_call: TRBV7-9; cdr3_aa: CASSPQRGTNSPLHF; cdr3_nt: TGTGCCAGCAGCCCTCAACGGGGGACTAATTCACCCCTCCACTTT
d_call: TRBD2; j_call: TRBJ2-3; clone_size: .; v_call: TRBV11-3; cdr3_aa: CASSLLAGGLTDTQYF; cdr3_nt: TGTGCCAGCAGCTTGCTAGCGGGAGGTTTAACAGATACGCAGTATTTT
d_call: TRBD1; j_call: TRBJ1-5; clone_size: .; v_call: TRBV2; cdr3_aa: CATRQGLVQPQHF; cdr3_nt: TGTGCCACTAGACAGGGCTTGGTTCAGCCCCAGCATTTT
d_call: .; j_call: TRBJ1-2; clone_size: .; v_call: TRBV18; cdr3_aa: CASSHSEKYGYTF; cdr3_nt: TGTGCCAGCTCACATAGCGAAAAATATGGCTACACCTTC
d_call: .; j_call: TRBJ2-7; clone_size: few; v_call: TRBV7-9; cdr3_aa: CASSLGAGVTYEQYF; cdr3_nt: TGTGCCAGCAGCTTAGGTGCAGGGGTAACTTACGAGCAGTACTTC
d_call: .; j_call: TRBJ2-7; clone_size: few; v_call: TRBV4-3; cdr3_aa: CASSHRTSYEQYF; cdr3_nt: TGCGCCAGCAGCCACAGGACGTCCTACGAGCAGTACTTC
d_call: .; j_call: TRBJ2-2; clone_size: .; v_call: TRBV4-3; cdr3_aa: CASSQGLLGTGELFF; cdr3_nt: TGCGCCAGCAGCCAAGGCCTTTTAGGCACCGGGGAGCTGTTTTTT
d_call: TRBD2; j_call: TRBJ2-1; clone_size: few; v_call: TRBV7-9; cdr3_aa: CASSLTSGMFSHNEQFF; cdr3_nt: TGTGCCAGCAGCTTGACTAGCGGGATGTTTTCCCACAATGAGCAGTTCTTC
d_call: TRBD2; j_call: TRBJ2-7; clone_size: few; v_call: TRBV19; cdr3_aa: CASSIAGVSTYEQYF; cdr3_nt: TGTGCCAGTAGTATTGCGGGAGTTTCAACCTACGAGCAGTACTTC
d_call: .; j_call: TRBJ2-5; clone_size: few; v_call: TRBV5-6; cdr3_aa: CASSSRVLGPQETQYF; cdr3_nt: TGTGCCAGCAGCTCCAGGGTTTTAGGTCCACAAGAGACCCAGTACTTC
d_call: TRBD1; j_call: TRBJ1-5; clone_size: .; v_call: TRBV27; cdr3_aa: CASSPSLGGQGAGQPQHF; cdr3_nt: TGTGCCAGCAGTCCTTCCCTAGGGGGACAGGGGGCTGGTCAGCCCCAGCATTTT
d_call: .; j_call: TRBJ2-1; clone_size: few; v_call: TRBV7-9; cdr3_aa: CASSLEGNEQFF; cdr3_nt: TGTGCCAGCAGCTTAGAGGGGAATGAGCAGTTCTTC